The rows below give T cell receptor beta chains drawn from one sample of a study of cytomegalovirus exposure and HLA in healthy donors. Method: immunoSEQ multiplex PCR; TCRdb's copy keeps in-frame clones and lacks some. The sample has about 130,000 clones, roughly a tenth seen once; the top ten hold under 6%. The material sequenced was PBMCs. The receptor set was obtained from a woman aged 18-29 years in good health and CMV-seropositive. The CDR3 runs from the conserved cysteine through the conserved F or W. The D gene is left open where the match is weak. The size of a clone is reported for some rows only, either as once, few or many, or as a class for expanded clones.

cdr3_nt | cdr3_aa | j_call | v_call | clone_size | d_call
TGTGCCAGCAGTTCTCCTAGGAAAGGAAATCAGCCCCAGCATTTT | CASSSPRKGNQPQHF | TRBJ1-5 | TRBV6-5 | NA | NA
TGTGCCTCGACAGCCTCGAACACTGAAGCTTTCTTT | CASTASNTEAFF | TRBJ1-1 | TRBV10-3 | NA | NA
TGTGCCAGCAGGAGGGCCGGGGGCTATGGCTACACCTTC | CASRRAGGYGYTF | TRBJ1-2 | TRBV27 | NA | NA
TGTGCCAGCAGCTTTACTAGCGGGAGTGGCGAGCAGTACTTC | CASSFTSGSGEQYF | TRBJ2-7 | TRBV11-2 | few | TRBD2
TGTGCCAGCAGCTTGGGCATTACTCCCCCGGGGGCCAACGTCCTGACTTTC | CASSLGITPPGANVLTF | TRBJ2-6 | TRBV13 | few | NA
TGTGCCAGCAGCCAGGGACAGGGGTTACCGGAGGGTGAAGCTTTCTTT | CASSQGQGLPEGEAFF | TRBJ1-1 | TRBV9 | NA | TRBD1
TGCGCCAGCAGCCAATACCGGGAACTGAACACTGAAGCTTTCTTT | CASSQYRELNTEAFF | TRBJ1-1 | TRBV4-1 | NA | NA
TGTGCCGGAACTTTCCGGGACAGGAACACTGAAGCTTTCTTT | CAGTFRDRNTEAFF | TRBJ1-1 | TRBV7-2 | NA | TRBD1
TGTGCCAGCAGCATCCGGGAGCACAATGAGCAGTTCTTC | CASSIREHNEQFF | TRBJ2-1 | TRBV4-2 | few | NA
TGTGCCAGCAGCCCGGGGACATCGTCGGATACGCAGTATTTT | CASSPGTSSDTQYF | TRBJ2-3 | TRBV5-4 | few | NA
TGTGCCAGCAGGCCTACTAGCGGGGGACGAAATGAGCAGTTCTTC | CASRPTSGGRNEQFF | TRBJ2-1 | TRBV6-5 | few | TRBD2
TGTGCCAGCAGCTGGGGACCCGGTGGAGGGAGAGATACGCAGTATTTT | CASSWGPGGGRDTQYF | TRBJ2-3 | TRBV7-2 | NA | NA
TGTGCCAGCAGCTCGCGACAGGTTAGCACCGGGGAGCTGTTTTTT | CASSSRQVSTGELFF | TRBJ2-2 | TRBV13 | few | NA
TGCGCCAGCAGCTCGGAGGGCTTGAACACCGGGGAGCTGTTCTTT | CASSSEGLNTGELFF | TRBJ2-2 | TRBV5-1 | NA | NA
TGTGCCAGCAGCTGGGGGGTTGAGACCCAGTACTTC | CASSWGVETQYF | TRBJ2-5 | TRBV11-3 | few | NA
TGTGCCAGCAGCGTAGAGGCTAGCGGGAACTACGAGCAGTACTTC | CASSVEASGNYEQYF | TRBJ2-7 | TRBV9 | NA | TRBD2
TGCGCCAGCAGCGAGGACAGGGGGCATTATGAAGCTTTCTTT | CASSEDRGHYEAFF | TRBJ1-1 | TRBV5-1 | NA | TRBD1
TGTGCCAGCAGCGGCTACGGGGGAGGGGTATACGAGCAGTACTTC | CASSGYGGGVYEQYF | TRBJ2-7 | TRBV5-4 | NA | TRBD2
TGTGCCAGCAGTTTCCAGAGGGCAGAGCAGTACTTC | CASSFQRAEQYF | TRBJ2-7 | TRBV28 | few | NA
TGCGCCAGCAGCCAAGGGCTAGCGGGGCTGTACGAGCAGTACTTC | CASSQGLAGLYEQYF | TRBJ2-7 | TRBV4-1 | few | TRBD2
TGCGCCAGCAGCGAGGCCGGGACTAGCGGGGGACGTCTACAGTTCTTC | CASSEAGTSGGRLQFF | TRBJ2-1 | TRBV5-1 | few | TRBD2
TGTGCCAGCTCTCGAGGGGAAGCGGGTTTTTACAATGAGCAGTTCTTC | CASSRGEAGFYNEQFF | TRBJ2-1 | TRBV18 | few | NA
TGCGCCAGCAGCTTGGGTCTCGGGAGGGCCTCCTACGAGCAGTACTTC | CASSLGLGRASYEQYF | TRBJ2-7 | TRBV5-1 | NA | TRBD2
TGTGCCAGCAGCCCACAGGGGAATACGCAGTATTTT | CASSPQGNTQYF | TRBJ2-3 | TRBV9 | NA | TRBD1
TGCGCCAGCAGCTCGGTTCCCACCGGCGGTTCCTACGAGCAGTACTTC | CASSSVPTGGSYEQYF | TRBJ2-7 | TRBV5-1 | NA | NA
TGTGCCAGCAGACAACCCCAGGGGACCTACAATGAGCAGTTCTTC | CASRQPQGTYNEQFF | TRBJ2-1 | TRBV6-1 | NA | NA
TGTGCCAGCACCTCAACAGGGGCTGTTATGAACACTGAAGCTTTCTTT | CASTSTGAVMNTEAFF | TRBJ1-1 | TRBV7-9 | NA | TRBD1
TGCGCCAGCAGCCTGGAGACAGGGGGAGGTGAAAAACTGTTTTTT | CASSLETGGGEKLFF | TRBJ1-4 | TRBV5-1 | few | TRBD1